Following are 17 T cell receptor beta chains from one sample sequenced in a study of blood T cells in healthy people across ages (dated by TCRdb to the mid-2010s). Libraries came from 5' RACE. A second PCR of 7 to 11 cycles was performed with a sample-barcoded 5' primer and a J-beta primer mix. Using fastp at Q25 and MiXCR, TCRdb reprocessed the public reads and kept productive beta chains. Rows matching on CDR3 protein sequence are summarized as one entry with the most common DNA and genes. The sample yields some 1.8 million distinct CDR3 sequences; approximately 39% were counted once. The ten largest account for 20% to 25% of the sample. Sequencing was performed on blood. These TCRs come from a human donor in good health.

About this clonotype itself: One junction end does not reproduce the germline sequence, and a read error may be involved. The V gene is TRBV12-3 or TRBV12-4, the J gene TRBJ2-3; tentative D call: TRBD1 (6 bases). This CDR3 region has 15 residues. This CDR3 reads CASRGAGTAADAQYF. The CDR3 nucleotides read TGTGCCAGCAGGGGGGCCGGAACCGCGGCAGATGCGCAGTATTTT.

The rearrangement links TRBV7-2 to TRBJ2-7, with 8 nucleotides matching TRBD2. Per the germline V gene, CDR1 is SGHTA and CDR2 is FQGNSA. V dropped 1 base and J dropped 2; count of bases not matched to a gene: 7. This CDR3 is 16 amino acids long. CDR3 sequence (DNA): TGTGCCAGCAGCTTAGTAGGTGGCGGGGGGACCTACGAGCAGTACTTC. Its translation: CASSLVGGGGTYEQYF.

The chain is built from TRBV28 and TRBJ2-3; no definite D call. The CDR3 consists of 13 residues. V was cut by 10 bases and J by 3 bases, with 14 bases left in between. CDR1 MDHEN and CDR2 SYDVKM come from the germline V gene. Here the CDR3 DNA reads TGTGCCACTCTCGACCGGGTGACAGATACGCAGTATTTT. This sequence encodes CATLDRVTDTQYF. Supplemented by reference TRBV28 and TRBJ2-3, the full variable domain reads DVKVTQSSRYLVKRTGEKVFLECVQDMDHENMFWYRQDPGLGLRLIYFSYDVKMKEKGDIPEGYSVSREKKERFSLILESASTNQTSMYLCATLDRVTDTQYFGPGTRLTVL.

V and J are TRBV3-1 and TRBJ1-2; D not certain. Germline values: CDR1 LGHDT, CDR2 YNNKEL (reference sequence). The CDR3 covers 16 residues. V dropped 4 bases and J dropped 0 bases, with 15 bases sitting between them. The CDR3 DNA follows: TGTGCCAGCAGCCTACGGGGTGCTCGAGCTAACTATGGCTACACCTTC. It encodes CASSLRGARANYGYTF.

The chain uses TRBV4-3 and TRBJ1-3, with 9 bases aligning to TRBD1. This CDR3 has 17 residues. Unmatched junction bases numbered 11, after V lost 4 bases and J lost 4 bases. CDR1 is LGHNA, CDR2 YSLEER, per germline. CDR3 nucleotides: TGCGCCAGCAGCCCTCGGGTCTCCGGACAGGGGGGAAACACCATATATTTT. Amino acids: CASSPRVSGQGGNTIYF.

This clonotype appeared once. An end of the junction differs from the germline gene, which may be a read error. The J gene is TRBJ2-6, the V gene TRBV11-1, with 7 positions matching TRBD1. The CDR3 totals 20 residues. CDR1 SGHAT and CDR2 FQDESV come from the germline V gene (reference sequence). The CDR3, as DNA: TGTGCCAGCAGCACACCTACAGGGGCCGATAGTTCCTCTGGGGCCATCGTCCTGACTTTC. Translating gives CASSTPTGADSSSGAIVLTF.

V usage is TRBV7-2 and J usage is TRBJ1-1; D is unresolved. V lost 7 bases and J lost 0, with 15 bases in between. The V gene's germline CDR1 is SGHTA and CDR2 FQGNSA. The CDR3 has 15 residues. The CDR3 loop reads CASTSGRRMNTEAFF. DNA of the CDR3: TGTGCCAGCACCTCCGGGAGACGCATGAACACTGAAGCTTTCTTT.

The chain couples TRBV6-2 or TRBV6-3 to TRBJ2-7, with 7 bases identical to TRBD1. The CDR3 is 14 residues long. V was pared by 4 bases and J by 2 bases, with 5 bases of the junction left unmatched. Germline CDR1 MNHEY, CDR2 SVGEGT. The CDR3 sequence: CASSWQQGAYEQYF. The CDR3 region has the DNA TGTGCCAGCAGTTGGCAGCAGGGGGCCTACGAGCAGTACTTC.

This clonotype was detected only a few times. The gene calls are TRBV7-3 and TRBJ1-6; D gene uncertain. CDR3 length: 12 amino acids. V dropped 5 bases and J dropped 11 bases, with 10 bases sitting between them. Germline V gene lookup returns CDR1 SGHTA and CDR2 FQGTGA. This CDR3 reads CASSLPGTPLHF. The CDR3 DNA reads as TGTGCCAGCAGCCTACCCGGGACACCCCTCCACTTT.

A few counts support this clonotype. CDR3 sequence (DNA): TGTGCCAGCAGCAATAGGGGGGGAGAGGGTACGCAGTATTTT. It is translated as CASSNRGGEGTQYF. The V gene is TRBV7-8, the J gene TRBJ2-3; a weak D match, TRBD2 (7 bases). This CDR3 comprises 14 residues. Per germline, CDR1 SGHVS and CDR2 FQNEAQ. Trimming pared 5 bases from V and 8 bases from J, leaving 17 bases between.

The chain links TRBV5-6 to TRBJ2-7; D gene uncertain. CDR3 length: 14 amino acids. Trimming cost V 1 base and J 2 bases, with 10 bases left between them. Germline V gene sequence: CDR1 SGHDT, CDR2 YYEEEE. The CDR3 loop reads CASSLWLGTYEQYF. The CDR3 bases are TGTGCCAGCAGCTTGTGGTTAGGCACCTACGAGCAGTACTTC.

The chain recombines TRBV29-1 with TRBJ1-1; weak D call: TRBD1 (5 bases). CDR1 and CDR2 from the germline V gene are SQVTM and ANQGSEA. The CDR3 has 13 amino acids. V dropped 0 bases and J dropped 7 bases, with 12 bases sitting between them. Written as DNA, the CDR3 is TGCAGCGTTGAAGAGTCCCAGGGTAATGAAGCTTTCTTT. Its translation: CSVEESQGNEAFF. Combining the CDR3 with reference TRBV29-1 and TRBJ1-1 gives the whole variable domain SAVISQKPSRDICQRGTSLTIQCQVDSQVTMMFWYRQQPGQSLTLIATANQGSEATYESGFVIDKFPISRPNLTFSTLTVSNMSPEDSSIYLCSVEESQGNEAFFGQGTRLTVV.

At least ten counts were recorded for this clonotype. CDR3 loop: CASSQGRGRAAMGSYEQYF. The CDR3, as DNA: TGCGCCAGCAGCCAAGGAAGGGGCAGGGCAGCAATGGGCTCCTACGAGCAGTACTTC. The rearrangement links TRBV4-1 to TRBJ2-7, with D tentatively TRBD1 (5 bases). V gave up 1 base and J gave up 0 bases, with 22 bases separating them. The CDR3 contains 19 residues. Germline CDR1 MGHRA, CDR2 YSYEKL.

The chain combines TRBV20-1 with TRBJ2-3, with 12 positions matching TRBD2. V shed 3 bases and J 2 bases; nucleotides not matched to a gene: 9. The CDR3 is made up of 17 amino acids. Germline V CDR1 and CDR2: DFQATT, SNEGSKA (reference sequence). CDR3 loop: CSASLLAGGPDTDTQYF. As DNA, the CDR3 is TGCAGTGCTAGTCTCCTAGCGGGGGGGCCTGACACAGATACGCAGTATTTT.

V and J are TRBV15 and TRBJ1-4, with 8 nucleotides matching TRBD1. CDR1 LNHNV and CDR2 YYDKDF come from the germline V gene (reference sequence). This CDR3 has 14 residues. The junction had 7 bases not matched to a gene; V was cut back by 5 bases and J by 8 bases. CDR3 sequence reads: CATSPRTGHEKLFF. In nucleotides, the CDR3 is TGTGCCACCAGCCCCCGGACAGGGCACGAAAAACTGTTTTTT.

The J gene is TRBJ2-3, the V gene TRBV2; TRBD2 might be the D (7 bases). CDR1 SNHLY and CDR2 FYNNEI come from the germline V gene. The CDR3 length is 15 residues. The V and J ends lost 7 bases and 5 bases respectively, with 19 bases between them. DNA for the CDR3: TGTGCCAGCAATGTGGGGGGGCCGTCGCAAGATACGCAGTATTTT. Its protein product is CASNVGGPSQDTQYF.

This clonotype was counted between two and nine times. This chain joins TRBV4-3 and TRBJ1-2; the D is unclear. Germline CDR1 LGHNA, CDR2 YSLEER. The CDR3 spans 15 residues. V shed 5 bases and J shed 9 bases, with 22 bases lying between them. The CDR3: CASSDEVGQLESYTF. Written as DNA, the CDR3 is TGCGCCAGCAGCGACGAAGTTGGGCAGCTAGAAAGCTACACCTTC.